This entry lists 24 T cell receptor beta chains sequenced from one sample in a study of PD-1 blockade in classical Hodgkin lymphoma. Only in-frame clones appear in the TCRdb table, and some are missing; sequencing was by immunoSEQ multiplex PCR. This table has 32,000 or so clones, more than 85% appearing once. Described time point: cycle 4 day 1 (C4D1), after less than seven weeks of nivolumab. In every patient, relapse followed autologous stem cell transplantation, while exposure to brentuximab vedotin differed. CD4+ T cells were purified from thawed PBMCs by negative selection. Sequences were derived from CD4+ T cells from blood, sampled before the fourth cycle of nivolumab. The origin of the receptors is a human donor with classical Hodgkin lymphoma.

This chain links TRBV28 with TRBJ2-7, with D possibly being TRBD2 (6 bases). Deletions cut 7 bases from V and 2 bases from J, with 15 bases between. Germline V gene data show CDR1 as MDHEN and CDR2 as SYDVKM. The CDR3 runs 14 residues. Here the CDR3 reads CASISGDGPYEQYF. In nucleotides, the CDR3 is TGTGCCAGCATTTCGGGGGACGGACCCTACGAGCAGTACTTC. Full variable domain (remainder filled in from reference TRBV28 and TRBJ2-7): DVKVTQSSRYLVKRTGEKVFLECVQDMDHENMFWYRQDPGLGLRLIYFSYDVKMKEKGDIPEGYSVSREKKERFSLILESASTNQTSMYLCASISGDGPYEQYFGPGTRLTVT.

The gene calls are TRBV28 and TRBJ2-7, with TRBD1 identical over 8 bases. V shed 2 bases and J 3 bases; nucleotides not matched to a gene: 6. Germline CDR1 and CDR2: MDHEN and SYDVKM. The length of the CDR3 is 15 residues. The CDR3: CASSLGQGAVYEQYF. Here the CDR3 DNA reads TGTGCCAGCAGTTTAGGGCAGGGGGCTGTCTACGAGCAGTACTTC.

The V gene is TRBV7-9, the J gene TRBJ2-3, with D unresolved. The V end lost 4 bases, the J end lost 4 bases, and 6 bases lay between the germline ends. This CDR3 is 12 amino acids long. Germline V gene sequence: CDR1 SEHNR, CDR2 FQNEAQ (reference sequence). The chain's CDR3 is CASSSRSDTQYF. The CDR3 coding sequence is TGTGCCAGCAGCTCAAGATCAGATACGCAGTATTTT.

The chain links TRBV29-1 to TRBJ2-7; 9 positions match TRBD1. Trimming took 7 bases from V and 7 from J; bases not matched to a gene: 8. The CDR3 has 12 residues. CDR1 is SQVTM, CDR2 ANQGSEA, per germline. The CDR3 sequence is CSGLGTGFEQYF. The CDR3 nucleotides are TGCAGCGGACTAGGGACAGGGTTTGAGCAGTACTTC.

The gene calls are TRBV6-6 and TRBJ1-1; D gene uncertain. The germline CDR1 and CDR2 sequences are MNHNY and SVGAGI (reference sequence). The CDR3 covers 13 residues. Trimming removed 7 bases from V and 6 bases from J, with 15 bases in between. Written as DNA, the CDR3 is TGTGCCAGCAAGCTACCCGTGCCCCCTGAAGCTTTCTTT. It is translated as CASKLPVPPEAFF.

This chain links TRBV30 with TRBJ2-7, with no clear D. The germline gives CDR1 GTSNPN, CDR2 SVGIG (reference sequence). This CDR3 has 12 residues. The V end lost 0 bases, the J end lost 3 bases, and 6 bases lay between the germline ends. In DNA form, the CDR3 reads TGTGCCTGGAGTGTATCCAGCTACGAGCAGTACTTC. It translates to CAWSVSSYEQYF.

The CDR3 DNA reads TGCAGCGCTGGTCCTCAAGAGACCCAGTACTTC. Translating it yields CSAGPQETQYF. The V gene is TRBV29-1, the J gene TRBJ2-5, with D hard to call. This CDR3 comprises 11 residues. V lost 7 bases and J lost 2, with 8 bases in between. From germline, CDR1 is SQVTM and CDR2 ANQGSEA.

This chain links TRBV12-5 with TRBJ2-1; D might be TRBD2 (5 bases). Trimming took off 6 bases at V and 5 bases at J, with 32 bases between the two ends. This CDR3 is built from 20 residues. Germline CDR1 and CDR2: LGHNT and FRNRAP. This CDR3 reads CASGGLSPSGPDSRHNEQFF. For the CDR3, the DNA is TGTGCTAGTGGCGGCCTTTCCCCTAGTGGTCCGGACTCAAGGCACAATGAGCAGTTCTTC.

V usage is TRBV6-5 and J usage is TRBJ2-1; D possibly corresponds to TRBD1 (6 bases). V lost 0 bases and J lost 3, with 12 bases in between. The CDR3 length is 16 residues. Per the germline V gene, CDR1 is MNHEY and CDR2 is SVGAGI. CDR3 nucleotide sequence: TGTGCCAGCAGTTACTCGAGAGACAGGAACTACAATGAGCAGTTCTTC. This gives the protein CASSYSRDRNYNEQFF.

V is TRBV19 and J is TRBJ2-1; D not resolved. This CDR3 has 18 amino acids. The V end lost 6 bases, the J end lost 0 bases, and 21 bases lay between the germline ends. Germline CDR1 LNHDA, CDR2 SQIVND (reference sequence). The CDR3 reads CASSSLGSSSSSYNEQFF. CDR3 coding DNA: TGTGCCAGTAGCTCCTTGGGCAGCTCGTCTAGCTCCTACAATGAGCAGTTCTTC.

V usage is TRBV28 and J usage is TRBJ2-2, with a possible D match to TRBD2 (6 bases). Germline-derived CDR1 and CDR2 are MDHEN and SYDVKM. The CDR3 extends over 15 amino acids. V was shortened by 6 bases and J by 4 bases, with 15 bases between the two germline ends. This CDR3 is CASRLGTSFTGELFF. In DNA form, the CDR3 reads TGTGCCAGCAGACTAGGGACTTCCTTCACCGGGGAGCTGTTTTTT.

The chain joins TRBV28 to TRBJ2-2; D perhaps matches TRBD2 (6 bases). Trimming cost V 7 bases and J 1 base, with 16 bases left between them. The CDR3 is 16 residues long. Looked up from germline, CDR1 is MDHEN and CDR2 is SYDVKM. The CDR3, as DNA: TGTGCCAGCAACCTAATGGGACTCCAGAACACCGGGGAGCTGTTTTTT. It codes for CASNLMGLQNTGELFF. Combining the CDR3 with reference TRBV28 and TRBJ2-2 gives the whole variable domain DVKVTQSSRYLVKRTGEKVFLECVQDMDHENMFWYRQDPGLGLRLIYFSYDVKMKEKGDIPEGYSVSREKKERFSLILESASTNQTSMYLCASNLMGLQNTGELFFGEGSRLTVL.

This clone was seen once. V usage is TRBV6-6 and J usage is TRBJ1-1; possible D gene TRBD1, 5 bases. The CDR3 sequence is 14 residues long. V was clipped by 5 bases and J by 5 bases, with 15 bases between them. Per the germline V gene, CDR1 is MNHNY and CDR2 is SVGAGI (reference sequence). The CDR3 region has the DNA TGTGCCAGCAGTGCTCACCCGGGGGGGACTGAAGCTTTCTTT. Translated: CASSAHPGGTEAFF.

This chain links TRBV5-1 with TRBJ2-7; 7 bases are shared with TRBD1. The trim removed 0 bases at V and 2 bases at J, leaving 2 bases unmatched. The CDR3 extends over 14 amino acids. CDR1 is SGHRS, CDR2 YFSETQ, per germline. This CDR3 is CASSLVDRTYEQYF. In DNA form, the CDR3 reads TGCGCCAGCAGCTTGGTGGACAGGACCTACGAGCAGTACTTC.

This chain uses TRBV6-5 with TRBJ1-1; a possible D gene is TRBD1 (6 bases). Germline V gene sequence: CDR1 MNHEY, CDR2 SVGAGI. The CDR3 totals 15 residues. The V end was cut by 7 bases, the J end by 4 bases, with 19 bases between. Here the CDR3 reads CASNFLRGRSTEAFF. In nucleotides, the CDR3 is TGTGCCAGCAATTTTCTCAGGGGAAGAAGCACTGAAGCTTTCTTT.

The chain recombines TRBV6-1 with TRBJ2-1; D call uncertain. Germline V lookup: CDR1 MNHNS, CDR2 SASEGT. This CDR3 contains 13 residues. V gave up 1 base and J gave up 9 bases, with 10 bases separating them. CDR3 region: CASSEGWAVEQFF. The DNA for the CDR3 is TGTGCCAGCAGTGAAGGGTGGGCGGTTGAGCAGTTCTTC.

The chain has TRBV15 and TRBJ2-7, with TRBD2 matching 9 bases. CDR3 size: 16 residues. Germline CDR1 LNHNV, CDR2 YYDKDF (reference sequence). Losses at the gene ends were 1 base for V and 0 bases for J; bases not matched to a gene: 4. Written as DNA, the CDR3 is TGTGCCACCAGCAGAGGGACTAGCGTTCTCTCCTACGAGCAGTACTTC. It specifies CATSRGTSVLSYEQYF.

The chain employs TRBV5-1 and TRBJ2-1; 13 bases line up with TRBD2. The V gene's germline CDR1 is SGHRS and CDR2 YFSETQ. CDR3 length: 17 amino acids. V dropped 3 bases and J dropped 6; count of bases not matched to a gene: 9. The CDR3 sequence: CASSSPDRLAGGNEQFF. CDR3 nucleotide sequence: TGCGCCAGCAGCTCTCCCGATAGACTAGCGGGGGGCAATGAGCAGTTCTTC.

The chain uses TRBV7-9 and TRBJ2-7, with 8 bases aligning to TRBD1. The CDR3 is made up of 15 amino acids. Losses at the gene ends were 0 bases for V and 13 bases for J; bases not matched to a gene: 14. The germline gives CDR1 SEHNR, CDR2 FQNEAQ (reference sequence). The chain's CDR3 is CASSLAGQGKLGSYF. CDR3 sequence (DNA): TGTGCCAGCAGCTTAGCTGGACAGGGAAAGTTGGGATCCTACTTC.

V and J are TRBV5-1 and TRBJ1-1; weak D call: TRBD1 (5 bases). V was clipped by 0 bases and J by 0 bases, with 9 bases between them. The CDR3 covers 15 residues. Germline CDR1 and CDR2: SGHRS and YFSETQ. CDR3 sequence reads: CASSLAGGMNTEAFF. In DNA, the CDR3 is TGCGCCAGCAGCTTGGCGGGGGGGATGAACACTGAAGCTTTCTTT.

The chain has TRBV12-5 and TRBJ1-2; D is undetermined. Looked up from germline, CDR1 is LGHNT and CDR2 is FRNRAP. The CDR3 has 13 amino acids. Trimming cost V 8 bases and J 1 base, with 11 bases left between them. The CDR3 loop reads CASTRDVNYGYTF. The CDR3 DNA reads as TGTGCTAGTACCCGAGACGTTAACTATGGCTACACCTTC. The full variable domain, rest sourced from reference TRBV12-5 and TRBJ1-2, is DARVTQTPRHKVTEMGQEVTMRCQPILGHNTVFWYRQTMMQGLELLAYFRNRAPLDDSGMPKDRFSAEMPDATLATLKIQPSEPRDSAVYFCASTRDVNYGYTFGSGTRLTVV.

The chain combines TRBV9 with TRBJ2-1; 7 positions match TRBD2. J gave up 7 bases and V 3 bases, and 10 bases lay outside the gene matches. CDR1 SGDLS and CDR2 YYNGEE come from the germline V gene. The CDR3 runs to 15 residues. The CDR3 DNA is TGTGCCAGCAGCGCCCCCGGAGCGGGAAGAAATGAGCAGTTCTTC. Protein sequence: CASSAPGAGRNEQFF.

This chain connects TRBV11-2 to TRBJ2-7, with D tentatively TRBD1 or TRBD2 (5 bases each). V lost 5 bases and J lost 6, with 17 bases in between. Germline CDR1 reads SGHAT; CDR2 reads FQNNGV. This CDR3 has 14 amino acids. The CDR3, as DNA: TGTGCCAGCAGCCGGGACCCCGGGGTGGGCGAGCAGTACTTC. Amino acids: CASSRDPGVGEQYF.

This chain links TRBV18 with TRBJ2-7; no clear D gene. The CDR3 has 14 residues. Trimming removed 4 bases at V and 2 bases at J, with 12 bases between. Germline CDR1 is KGHSH and CDR2 is LQKENI. The CDR3 nucleotides are TGTGCCAGCTCACTAAGCTCTGAGCCCTACGAGCAGTACTTC. As protein: CASSLSSEPYEQYF.